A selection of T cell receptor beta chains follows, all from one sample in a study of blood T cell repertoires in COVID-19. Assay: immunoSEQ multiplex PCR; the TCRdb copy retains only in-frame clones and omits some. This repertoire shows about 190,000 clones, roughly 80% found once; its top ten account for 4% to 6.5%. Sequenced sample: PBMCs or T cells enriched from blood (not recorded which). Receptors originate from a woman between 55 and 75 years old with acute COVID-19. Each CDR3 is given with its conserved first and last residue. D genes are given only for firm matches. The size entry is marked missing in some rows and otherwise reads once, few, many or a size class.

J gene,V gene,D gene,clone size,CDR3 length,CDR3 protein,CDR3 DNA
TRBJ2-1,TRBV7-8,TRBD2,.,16,CASSLGRQAGDNEQFF,TGTGCCAGCAGCTTAGGACGGCAGGCGGGGGACAATGAGCAGTTCTTC
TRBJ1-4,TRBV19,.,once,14,CASSARGGEEKLFF,TGTGCCAGTAGTGCCCGGGGGGGAGAGGAAAAACTGTTTTTT
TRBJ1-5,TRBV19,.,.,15,CASSRTGHGNQPQHF,TGTGCCAGTAGCCGCACGGGACATGGCAATCAGCCCCAGCATTTT
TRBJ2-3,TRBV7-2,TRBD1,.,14,CASSPGQITDTQYF,TGTGCCAGCAGCCCGGGACAGATCACAGATACGCAGTATTTT
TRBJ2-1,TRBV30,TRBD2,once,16,CAWSPGLAGVVYEQFF,TGTGCCTGGAGTCCGGGACTAGCGGGAGTGGTGTATGAGCAGTTCTTC
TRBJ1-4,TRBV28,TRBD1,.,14,CASTTTGEGEKLFF,TGTGCCAGCACGACGACAGGGGAAGGTGAAAAACTGTTTTTT
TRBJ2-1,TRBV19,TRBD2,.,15,CASSRTGTSLAGQFF,TGTGCCAGTAGTAGAACGGGGACTTCGCTAGCGGGGCAGTTCTTC
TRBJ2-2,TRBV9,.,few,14,CASSHEAYTGELFF,TGTGCCAGCAGCCACGAGGCTTACACCGGGGAGCTGTTTTTT
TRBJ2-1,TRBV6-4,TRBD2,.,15,CASSISGGAYNEQFF,TGTGCCAGCAGCATCAGCGGGGGGGCCTACAATGAGCAGTTCTTC
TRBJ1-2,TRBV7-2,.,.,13,CASSPDSNYGYTF,TGTGCCAGCAGCCCTGACAGTAACTATGGCTACACCTTC
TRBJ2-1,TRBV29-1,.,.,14,CSVQFDRSYNEQFF,TGCAGCGTCCAGTTCGACAGATCCTACAATGAGCAGTTCTTC
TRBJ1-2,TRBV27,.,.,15,CASSLSIEGLKGYTF,TGTGCCAGCAGTTTATCGATAGAGGGTTTAAAGGGCTACACCTTC
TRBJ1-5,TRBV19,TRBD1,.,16,CASSIEPGTGDQPQHF,TGTGCCAGTAGTATAGAGCCCGGGACAGGGGATCAGCCCCAGCATTTT
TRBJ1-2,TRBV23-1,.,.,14,CASSLDPGRYGYTF,TGCGCCAGCAGCCTTGACCCAGGGCGGTATGGCTACACCTTC
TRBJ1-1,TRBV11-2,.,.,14,CASSPRTGDTEAFF,TGTGCCAGCAGCCCTAGGACTGGGGACACTGAAGCTTTCTTT
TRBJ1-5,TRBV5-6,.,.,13,CASSLRRVQPQHF,TGTGCCAGCAGCTTGAGGAGGGTACAGCCCCAGCATTTT
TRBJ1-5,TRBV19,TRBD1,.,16,CASRDRDFNSNQPQHF,TGTGCCAGCCGGGACAGGGATTTTAATAGCAATCAGCCCCAGCATTTT
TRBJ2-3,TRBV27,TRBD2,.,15,CASSSERTSADTQYF,TGTGCCAGCAGTTCAGAGAGGACTAGTGCAGATACGCAGTATTTT
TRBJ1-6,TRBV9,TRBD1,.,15,CASSETGTGNSPLHF,TGTGCCAGCAGTGAAACCGGGACAGGCAATTCACCCCTCCACTTT
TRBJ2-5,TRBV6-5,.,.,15,CASSYRGSGQETQYF,TGTGCCAGCAGTTACAGGGGTTCAGGCCAAGAGACCCAGTACTTC
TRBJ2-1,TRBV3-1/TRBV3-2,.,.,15,CASSQGQGVYNEQFF,TGTGCCAGCAGCCAAGGCCAGGGTGTCTACAATGAGCAGTTCTTC
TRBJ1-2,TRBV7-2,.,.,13,CASSLGRRYGYTF,TGTGCCAGCAGCTTAGGAAGGAGGTATGGCTACACCTTC
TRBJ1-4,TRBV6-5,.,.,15,CASSYGAGSNEKLFF,TGTGCCAGCAGTTACGGGGCAGGGTCTAATGAAAAACTGTTTTTT
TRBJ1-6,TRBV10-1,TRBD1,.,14,CASSLGQGGSPLHF,TGCGCCAGCAGTCTCGGACAGGGCGGATCACCCCTCCACTTT
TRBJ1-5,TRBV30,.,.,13,CAWSVTDNQPQHF,TGTGCCTGGAGTGTTACAGACAATCAGCCCCAGCATTTT
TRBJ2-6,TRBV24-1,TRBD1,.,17,CATSDRDRGSGANVLTF,TGTGCCACCAGTGACCGGGACAGGGGATCTGGGGCCAACGTCCTGACTTTC
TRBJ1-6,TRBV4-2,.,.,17,CASSQDLLTDINSPLHF,TGTGCCAGCAGCCAAGATCTTTTGACAGATATAAATTCACCCCTCCACTTT
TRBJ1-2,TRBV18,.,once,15,CASSSPVGIPDGYTF,TGTGCCAGCTCATCTCCGGTCGGGATACCGGATGGCTACACCTTC
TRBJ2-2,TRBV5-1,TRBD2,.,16,CASSLTSGGNTGELFF,TGCGCCAGCAGCCTTACTAGCGGGGGAAACACCGGGGAGCTGTTTTTT
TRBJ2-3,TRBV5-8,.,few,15,CASSAAGTHTDTQYF,TGTGCCAGCAGCGCGGCCGGGACTCACACAGATACGCAGTATTTT
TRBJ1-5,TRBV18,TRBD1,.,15,CASSVTGTGNQPQHF,TGTGCCAGCTCAGTTACCGGGACAGGGAATCAGCCCCAGCATTTT
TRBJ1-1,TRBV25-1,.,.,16,CASSAPGHTLNTEAFF,TGTGCCAGCAGTGCACCCGGACACACCCTGAACACTGAAGCTTTCTTT
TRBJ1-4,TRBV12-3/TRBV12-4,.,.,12,CASSLLVGKLFF,TGTGCCAGCAGTTTACTAGTAGGAAAACTGTTTTTT
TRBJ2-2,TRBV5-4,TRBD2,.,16,CASSLGRGANTGELFF,TGTGCCAGCAGCTTGGGGCGGGGGGCGAACACCGGGGAGCTGTTTTTT
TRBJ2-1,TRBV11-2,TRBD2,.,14,CASRAGGPDYVQFF,TGTGCCAGCAGGGCGGGGGGGCCTGATTACGTGCAGTTCTTC
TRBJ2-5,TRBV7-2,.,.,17,CASSLSGVFVGQETQYF,TGTGCCAGCAGCTTATCGGGGGTGTTCGTGGGCCAAGAGACCCAGTACTTC
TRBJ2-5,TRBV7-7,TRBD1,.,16,CASSLVVGTGGETQYF,TGTGCCAGCAGCTTGGTGGTTGGGACAGGGGGGGAGACCCAGTACTTC
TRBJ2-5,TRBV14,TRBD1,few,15,CASSQVAGGVETQYF,TGTGCCAGCAGCCAAGTGGCAGGGGGCGTAGAGACCCAGTACTTC
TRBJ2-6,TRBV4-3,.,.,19,CASSQVPRTRFSGANVLTF,TGCGCCAGCAGCCAAGTTCCGCGGACACGGTTCTCTGGGGCCAACGTCCTGACTTTC
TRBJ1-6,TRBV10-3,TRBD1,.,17,CATDDRVASSYNSPLHF,TGTGCCACGGACGACAGGGTAGCGAGCTCCTATAATTCACCCCTCCACTTT
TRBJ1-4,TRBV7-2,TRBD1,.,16,CASSQNGQGAFEKLFF,TGTGCCAGCAGCCAGAACGGACAGGGGGCATTTGAAAAACTGTTTTTT
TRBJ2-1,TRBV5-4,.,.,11,CASKAGGEQFF,TGTGCCTCTAAAGCCGGTGGTGAGCAGTTCTTC
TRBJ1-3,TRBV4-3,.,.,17,CASSQDLAQGTGNTIYF,TGCGCCAGCAGCCAAGATCTGGCTCAGGGGACTGGAAACACCATATATTTT
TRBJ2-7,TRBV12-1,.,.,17,CASSFVTSPQLEDEQYF,TGTGCCAGCAGCTTCGTGACTAGTCCCCAACTTGAGGACGAGCAGTACTTC
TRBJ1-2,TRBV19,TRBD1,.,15,CASIPTGGVGYGYTF,TGTGCCAGTATTCCGACAGGGGGAGTGGGCTATGGCTACACCTTC
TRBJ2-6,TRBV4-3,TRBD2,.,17,CASAGAAGLSGANVLTF,TGCGCCAGCGCCGGGGCAGCGGGGCTCTCTGGGGCCAACGTCCTGACTTTC
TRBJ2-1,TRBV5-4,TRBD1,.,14,CASSHDRAGGEQFF,TGTGCCAGCAGCCATGACAGGGCGGGTGGTGAGCAGTTCTTC
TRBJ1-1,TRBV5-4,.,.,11,CASSQGVQAFF,TGTGCCAGCAGTCAAGGGGTACAGGCTTTCTTT
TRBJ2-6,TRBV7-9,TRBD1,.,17,CASSLARDSSGANVLTF,TGTGCCAGCAGCTTAGCGAGGGACAGCTCTGGGGCCAACGTCCTGACTTTC
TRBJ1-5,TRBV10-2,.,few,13,CASSEFADQPQHF,TGCGCCAGCAGTGAGTTTGCAGATCAGCCCCAGCATTTT
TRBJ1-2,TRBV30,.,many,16,CAWKGAAGRLIHGYTF,TGTGCCTGGAAAGGGGCGGCAGGCCGACTTATACATGGCTACACCTTC
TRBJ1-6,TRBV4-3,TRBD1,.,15,CASSPDRGNYSPLHF,TGCGCCAGCAGCCCGGACAGGGGGAATTATTCACCCCTCCACTTT
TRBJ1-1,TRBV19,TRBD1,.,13,CATKDRVHTEAFF,TGTGCCACGAAAGACAGGGTGCACACTGAAGCTTTCTTT
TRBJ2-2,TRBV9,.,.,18,CASSVAGGAAANTGELFF,TGTGCCAGCAGCGTAGCTGGGGGGGCAGCGGCGAACACCGGGGAGCTGTTTTTT
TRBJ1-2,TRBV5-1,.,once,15,CASSLETGANYGYTF,TGCGCCAGCAGCTTGGAGACAGGAGCTAACTATGGCTACACCTTC
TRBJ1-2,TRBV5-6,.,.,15,CASSLEVTGRYGYTF,TGTGCCAGCAGCTTGGAAGTTACAGGGCGCTATGGCTACACCTTC
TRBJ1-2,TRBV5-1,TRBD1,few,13,CASSYQGANGYTF,TGCGCCAGCAGTTATCAGGGGGCAAATGGCTACACCTTC
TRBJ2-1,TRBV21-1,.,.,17,CASSNDHSGGLYNEQFF,TGTGCCAGCAGCAACGACCACTCGGGGGGACTATACAATGAGCAGTTCTTC
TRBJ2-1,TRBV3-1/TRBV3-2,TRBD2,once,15,CASSQSGGRYNEQFF,TGTGCCAGCAGCCAATCTGGCGGGAGATACAATGAGCAGTTCTTC
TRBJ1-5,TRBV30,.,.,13,CAWSVQGDQPQHF,TGTGCCTGGAGTGTACAGGGAGATCAGCCCCAGCATTTT